Following are 21 T cell receptor beta chains from one sample sequenced in a study of blood T cell repertoires in COVID-19 (dated by TCRdb to 2020 to 2021). The method behind the library was the immunoSEQ multiplex PCR assay. Held by TCRdb, this immuneACCESS table contains in-frame sequences only and omits some clones. Under half of the omission traces to an unresolved V gene where checked; the cause of the rest is unknown. This sample comprises 30,000 to 40,000 clones, over 85% of them detected only once. Clones ranked in the top ten supply approximately 0.9% of the sample. Sequencing was carried out using peripheral blood. The receptor set was obtained from a male donor with active COVID-19.

The chain has TRBV30 and TRBJ1-2; D call uncertain. V was clipped by 2 bases and J by 3 bases, with 4 bases between them. CDR3 size: 11 residues. In germline, CDR1 is GTSNPN, CDR2 SVGIG (reference sequence). The CDR3 coding sequence is TGTGCCTGGAGTAACTACTATGGCTACACCTTC. Its protein product is CAWSNYYGYTF.

This chain uses TRBV2 with TRBJ1-5, with D possibly being TRBD1 (5 bases). Germline CDR1 is SNHLY and CDR2 is FYNNEI. V gave up 5 bases and J gave up 3 bases, with 11 bases separating them. The CDR3 has 14 amino acids. The DNA of the CDR3 is TGTGCCAGCAGTCAGGAGGGGTACAATCAGCCCCAGCATTTT. This encodes CASSQEGYNQPQHF.

The chain is built from TRBV15 and TRBJ2-3, with a weak D call TRBD2 (5 bases). V lost 10 bases and J 0 bases, leaving 20 bases between the germline ends. Germline lookup yields CDR1 LNHNV and CDR2 YYDKDF (reference sequence). This CDR3 is built from 16 residues. The CDR3 here is CAIRMVGVTSTDTQYF. The CDR3 DNA reads as TGTGCCATCCGAATGGTGGGAGTAACTAGCACAGATACGCAGTATTTT.

V usage is TRBV4-1 and J usage is TRBJ2-1; possible D gene TRBD2, 6 bases. The V end lost 1 base, the J end lost 7 bases, and 20 bases lay between the germline ends. The CDR3 extends over 17 amino acids. Germline-derived CDR1 and CDR2 are MGHRA and YSYEKL. This CDR3 is CASSQGLLARRSNEQFF. CDR3 DNA sequence: TGCGCCAGCAGCCAAGGCCTACTAGCCCGACGATCAAATGAGCAGTTCTTC.

This clone was recorded once. This rearrangement joins TRBV10-3 to TRBJ2-7; TRBD2 aligns across 8 bases. Trimming removed 6 bases from V and 3 bases from J; junction bases left unmatched: 10. The germline V gene has CDR1 ENHRY and CDR2 SYGVKD. This CDR3 spans 15 amino acids. DNA of the CDR3: TGTGCCATCAGGTACCGGCTAGCGGGCGACTACGAGCAGTACTTC. This gives the protein CAIRYRLAGDYEQYF.

This clone was seen a single time. The chain uses TRBV5-1 and TRBJ2-2, with 8 bases lining up with TRBD1. Unmatched junction bases numbered 9, after V lost 3 bases and J lost 5 bases. CDR3 size: 16 residues. From germline, CDR1 is SGHRS and CDR2 YFSETQ. This chain's CDR3 is CASSYTTGVGTGELFF. The CDR3 nucleotides are TGCGCCAGCAGCTACACGACAGGGGTAGGAACCGGGGAGCTGTTTTTT.

V usage is TRBV5-1 and J usage is TRBJ2-7; no firm D call. The V end was cut by 0 bases, the J end by 3 bases, with 4 bases between. CDR1 is SGHRS and CDR2 is YFSETQ in the germline V gene. The CDR3 has 12 residues. CDR3 nucleotide sequence: TGCGCCAGCAGCTTGGCCTTCTACGAGCAGTACTTC. It encodes CASSLAFYEQYF. Together with reference TRBV5-1 and TRBJ2-7, the CDR3 gives the full variable domain: KAGVTQTPRYLIKTRGQQVTLSCSPISGHRSVSWYQQTPGQGLQFLFEYFSETQRNKGNFPGRFSGRQFSNSRSEMNVSTLELGDSALYLCASSLAFYEQYFGPGTRLTVT.

The gene calls are TRBV5-5 and TRBJ2-3, with D tentatively TRBD2 (5 bases). V was clipped by 2 bases and J by 5 bases, with 9 bases between them. In germline, CDR1 is SGHKS, CDR2 YYEKEE (reference sequence). CDR3 length: 13 amino acids. CDR3 sequence reads: CASSLGGLDTQYF. DNA for the CDR3: TGTGCCAGCAGCTTAGGCGGGTTAGATACGCAGTATTTT.

The chain has TRBV7-2 and TRBJ2-6; TRBD1 matches 10 bases. CDR1 is SGHTA, CDR2 FQGNSA, per germline. This CDR3 has 17 residues. The ends lost 5 bases at V and 1 base at J; junction bases unmatched: 5. As DNA, the CDR3 is TGTGCCAGCAGCCCGACAGGGGGCTTGTCTGGGGCCAACGTCCTGACTTTC. Protein product: CASSPTGGLSGANVLTF. Full variable domain (rest looked up from reference TRBV7-2 and TRBJ2-6): GAGVSQSPSNKVTEKGKDVELRCDPISGHTALYWYRQSLGQGLEFLIYFQGNSAPDKSGLPSDRFSAERTGGSVSTLTIQRTQQEDSAVYLCASSPTGGLSGANVLTFGAGSRLTVL.

The chain carries TRBV4-1 and TRBJ2-1; TRBD2 aligns across 15 bases. J lost 15 bases, V lost 0 bases, and 9 bases had no gene match. From germline, CDR1 is MGHRA and CDR2 YSYEKL. The CDR3 is made up of 16 amino acids. CDR3 DNA: TGCGCCAGCAGCCAAGATATCGGGACTAGCGGGGGGTCCGGGTTCTTC. Translating gives CASSQDIGTSGGSGFF.

The chain combines TRBV11-3 with TRBJ1-6; perhaps TRBD1 as D (6 bases). Germline CDR1 and CDR2: SGHNT and YENEEA. The V end was cut by 0 bases, the J end by 10 bases, with 13 bases between. The CDR3 loop spans 15 amino acids. Written as DNA, the CDR3 is TGTGCCAGCAGCTTAGAACAGGGAGTAGGCTCACCCCTCCACTTT. Its translation: CASSLEQGVGSPLHF.

V usage is TRBV23-1 and J usage is TRBJ2-3; 11 bases line up with TRBD1. TRBV23-1 is treated as an ORF (open reading frame) with a function not yet certain. With 3 bases clipped from V and 1 base from J, the junction kept 6 bases outside the gene matches. The CDR3 has 17 residues. The CDR3 nucleotides are TGCGCCAGCAGTCACCCCGGACAGGGGGCAGGCACAGATACGCAGTATTTT. This sequence encodes CASSHPGQGAGTDTQYF.

This chain links TRBV7-6 with TRBJ2-3; 9 bases line up with TRBD1. The junction had 7 bases not matched to a gene; V was cut back by 2 bases and J by 1 base. The CDR3 covers 17 residues. Germline lookup yields CDR1 SGHVS and CDR2 FNYEAQ. CDR3 in amino acids: CASSLIQGAGGTDTQYF. CDR3 sequence (DNA): TGTGCCAGCAGCTTAATACAGGGGGCTGGTGGCACAGATACGCAGTATTTT.

This chain uses TRBV7-2 with TRBJ2-1; D is possibly TRBD2 (6 bases). Per the germline V gene, CDR1 is SGHTA and CDR2 is FQGNSA. The CDR3 has 15 residues. Trimming stripped 7 bases from V and 7 bases from J, with 20 bases between. The CDR3 here is CASTLATSYMNEQFF. For the CDR3, the DNA is TGTGCCAGCACCCTCGCTACTAGCTATATGAATGAGCAGTTCTTC. The complete variable domain, with remaining parts taken from reference TRBV7-2 and TRBJ2-1, reads GAGVSQSPSNKVTEKGKDVELRCDPISGHTALYWYRQSLGQGLEFLIYFQGNSAPDKSGLPSDRFSAERTGGSVSTLTIQRTQQEDSAVYLCASTLATSYMNEQFFGPGTRLTVL.

V and J are TRBV2 and TRBJ2-7; possibly TRBD2 for D (5 bases). Per germline, CDR1 SNHLY and CDR2 FYNNEI. The CDR3 has 13 amino acids. Trimming removed 7 bases from V and 7 bases from J, with 17 bases in between. The CDR3 loop reads CASIPEGVGEQYF. In DNA, the CDR3 is TGTGCCAGCATCCCCGAGGGTGTAGGGGAGCAGTACTTC.

The chain carries TRBV2 and TRBJ1-4; possible D gene TRBD1, 6 bases. The length of the CDR3 is 19 residues. Germline lookup yields CDR1 SNHLY and CDR2 FYNNEI. Trimming stripped 3 bases from V and 3 bases from J, with 23 bases between. DNA for the CDR3: TGTGCCAGCAGTGACACCATACAGGGCCTGGGGGCCTCTAATGAAAAACTGTTTTTT. Amino acid sequence: CASSDTIQGLGASNEKLFF.

The chain employs TRBV3-1 (or the pseudogene TRBV3-2) and TRBJ1-2; 8 bases match TRBD1. The V gene's germline CDR1 is LGHDT and CDR2 YNNKEL (reference sequence). J was trimmed by 10 bases and V by 4 bases; bases with no gene match: 5. The CDR3 runs to 12 residues. This chain's CDR3 is CASSRTGYDYTF. The CDR3 region has the DNA TGTGCCAGCAGCCGGACAGGGTACGACTACACCTTC.

CDR3 loop: CASSHPTGVRNGYTF. The CDR3 DNA sequence: TGCGCCAGCAGCCATCCCACAGGGGTAAGGAATGGCTACACCTTC. The chain employs TRBV4-1 and TRBJ1-2; 7 nucleotides match TRBD1. V was clipped by 3 bases and J by 6 bases; unmatched bases: 10. The length of the CDR3 is 15 residues. Germline lookup yields CDR1 MGHRA and CDR2 YSYEKL.

This chain links TRBV7-6 with TRBJ2-2; 7 bases agree with TRBD1. The CDR3 contains 15 residues. With V trimmed by 5 bases and J by 4 bases, 7 bases remained unmatched. Germline CDR1 reads SGHVS; CDR2 reads FNYEAQ. This chain's CDR3 is CASSMETGPTGELFF. In DNA form, the CDR3 reads TGTGCCAGCAGCATGGAGACAGGGCCCACCGGGGAGCTGTTTTTT.

The chain uses TRBV3-1 (or the pseudogene TRBV3-2) and TRBJ2-1; 7 positions agree with TRBD1. The J segment lost 6 bases and the V segment lost 1 base, leaving 6 bases of the junction unmatched. Per germline, CDR1 LGHDT and CDR2 YNNKEL (reference sequence). The CDR3 length is 15 residues. CDR3 region: CASSQVATGANEQFF. Written as DNA, the CDR3 is TGTGCCAGCAGCCAAGTCGCCACAGGGGCCAATGAGCAGTTCTTC.

The V and J genes are TRBV9 and TRBJ2-1; 11 positions match TRBD2. Trimming at V came to 4 bases and at J to 2 bases, leaving 11 bases not matched to a gene. CDR1 SGDLS and CDR2 YYNGEE come from the germline V gene. CDR3 size: 18 residues. The CDR3 reads CASSRGTGTSGAYNEQFF. CDR3 bases: TGTGCCAGCAGCCGTGGAACAGGGACTAGCGGCGCCTACAATGAGCAGTTCTTC.